The 5 T cell receptor beta chains below all came from one sample that was sequenced in a study of T-cell reconstitution after alpha-beta-depleted transplantation in children. Library preparation (for TCRbeta) was performed with unique molecular identifiers. TCRdb processed the PCR reads anew with MiXCR; each CDR3 protein has one entry. This table has 250,000 or so distinct CDR3 sequences, roughly 8.2% appearing once. This specimen was PBMCs, mostly from graft donor cells, taken 180 days after TCRalphabeta/CD19-depleted stem cell transplant. The source is a male patient younger than 18 who had a stem cell transplant for acute lymphoblastic leukemia, so the T cells may come from the graft donor.

This clonotype was found many times. The chain carries TRBV15 and TRBJ2-2, with 8 nucleotides matching TRBD2. The V and J ends lost 4 bases and 4 bases, in that order; junction bases with no gene match: 8. CDR3 length: 16 residues. CDR1 is LNHNV and CDR2 is YYDKDF in the germline V gene (reference sequence). The CDR3 sequence is CATSTQRLAGTGELFF. CDR3 sequence (DNA): TGTGCCACCAGCACGCAGAGGCTAGCGGGCACCGGGGAGCTGTTTTTT.

This clonotype was recorded many times. In nucleotides, the CDR3 is TGTGCCAGCAGTTCCTATACTAGGGAGCAGTACTTC. It specifies CASSSYTREQYF. The gene calls are TRBV12-3 or TRBV12-4 and TRBJ2-7, with a possible D match to TRBD2 (5 bases). V lost 4 bases to trimming and J lost 7 bases, with 11 bases between them. The CDR3 runs 12 residues.

This clonotype was counted at least ten times. The genes are TRBV6-4 and TRBJ2-3; D tentatively fits TRBD1 or TRBD2 (5 bases each). V lost 11 bases and J 2 bases, leaving 29 bases between the germline ends. Per germline, CDR1 MRHNA and CDR2 SNTAGT. CDR3 length: 18 residues. CDR3 region: CAGPSVGGPPLPTDTQYF. CDR3 nucleotides: TGTGCCGGACCCAGCGTTGGGGGACCCCCTTTGCCCACAGATACGCAGTATTTT.

This clonotype was counted many times. The V call is TRBV28, the J call TRBJ1-1; a weak D match, TRBD1 (5 bases). V lost 5 bases to trimming and J lost 7 bases, with 14 bases between them. Germline-derived CDR1 and CDR2 are MDHEN and SYDVKM. CDR3 length: 13 residues. The CDR3 nucleotides are TGTGCCAGCAGTCCGGGGACGGGGAGTGAAGCTTTCTTT. Translation gives CASSPGTGSEAFF.

This clonotype was seen at least ten times. This chain joins TRBV28 and TRBJ1-5; D is undetermined. Germline values: CDR1 MDHEN, CDR2 SYDVKM. With 4 bases removed from V and 8 bases from J, the gap between germline ends came to 15 bases. The length of the CDR3 is 14 residues. The CDR3 DNA reads as TGTGCCAGCAGTTCTATATCCCCGAGGGAGCCCCAGCATTTT. Its translation: CASSSISPREPQHF.